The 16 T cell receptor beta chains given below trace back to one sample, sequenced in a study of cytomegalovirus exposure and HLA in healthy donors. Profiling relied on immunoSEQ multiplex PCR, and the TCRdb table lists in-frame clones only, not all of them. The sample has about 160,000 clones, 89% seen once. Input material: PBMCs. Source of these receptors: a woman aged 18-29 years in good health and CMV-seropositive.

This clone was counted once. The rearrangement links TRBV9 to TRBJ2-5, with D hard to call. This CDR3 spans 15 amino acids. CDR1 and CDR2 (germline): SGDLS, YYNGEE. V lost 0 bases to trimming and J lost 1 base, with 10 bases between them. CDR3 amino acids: CASSVGVNSQETQYF. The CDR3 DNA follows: TGTGCCAGCAGCGTAGGAGTCAATAGCCAAGAGACCCAGTACTTC.

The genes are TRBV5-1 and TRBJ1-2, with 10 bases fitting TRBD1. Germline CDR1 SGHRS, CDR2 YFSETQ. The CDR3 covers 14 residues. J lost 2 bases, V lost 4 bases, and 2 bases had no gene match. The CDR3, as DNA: TGCGCCAGCAGCCAGACAGGGGGCAACTATGGCTACACCTTC. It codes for CASSQTGGNYGYTF. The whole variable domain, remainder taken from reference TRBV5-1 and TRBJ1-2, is KAGVTQTPRYLIKTRGQQVTLSCSPISGHRSVSWYQQTPGQGLQFLFEYFSETQRNKGNFPGRFSGRQFSNSRSEMNVSTLELGDSALYLCASSQTGGNYGYTFGSGTRLTVV.

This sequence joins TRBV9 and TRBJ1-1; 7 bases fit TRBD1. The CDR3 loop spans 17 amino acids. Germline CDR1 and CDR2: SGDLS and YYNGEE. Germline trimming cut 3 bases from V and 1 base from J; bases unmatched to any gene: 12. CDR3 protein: CASSARTSGQQNTEAFF. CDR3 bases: TGTGCCAGCAGCGCCCGAACCTCGGGACAGCAGAACACTGAAGCTTTCTTT. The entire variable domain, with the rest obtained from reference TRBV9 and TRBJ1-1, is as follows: DSGVTQTPKHLITATGQRVTLRCSPRSGDLSVYWYQQSLDQGLQFLIQYYNGEERAKGNILERFSAQQFPDLHSELNLSSLELGDSALYFCASSARTSGQQNTEAFFGQGTRLTVV.

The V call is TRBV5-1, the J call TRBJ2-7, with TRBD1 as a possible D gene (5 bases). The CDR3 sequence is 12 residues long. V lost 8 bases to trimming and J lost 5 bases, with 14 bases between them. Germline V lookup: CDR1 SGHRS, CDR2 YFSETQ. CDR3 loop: CASTGVSHEQYF. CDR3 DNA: TGCGCCAGTACAGGTGTTTCCCACGAGCAGTACTTC. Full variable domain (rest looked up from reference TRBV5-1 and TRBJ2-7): KAGVTQTPRYLIKTRGQQVTLSCSPISGHRSVSWYQQTPGQGLQFLFEYFSETQRNKGNFPGRFSGRQFSNSRSEMNVSTLELGDSALYLCASTGVSHEQYFGPGTRLTVT.

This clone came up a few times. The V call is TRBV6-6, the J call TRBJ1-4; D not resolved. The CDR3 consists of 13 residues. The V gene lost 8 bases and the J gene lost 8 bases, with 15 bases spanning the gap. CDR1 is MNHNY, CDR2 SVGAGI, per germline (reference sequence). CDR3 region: CASYNQAGEKLFF. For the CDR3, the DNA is TGTGCCAGCTATAACCAGGCCGGCGAAAAACTGTTTTTT.

The CDR3 DNA reads as TGTGCCAGCAGCACTCTGGGCCCGGGAGGAGACCTCTACAATGAGCAGTTCTTC. It is translated as CASSTLGPGGDLYNEQFF. The rearrangement uses TRBV7-2 and TRBJ2-1, with TRBD2 matching 7 bases. This CDR3 region has 18 residues. V lost 5 bases and J lost 3; bases outside the gene matches: 16. In germline, CDR1 is SGHTA, CDR2 FQGNSA.

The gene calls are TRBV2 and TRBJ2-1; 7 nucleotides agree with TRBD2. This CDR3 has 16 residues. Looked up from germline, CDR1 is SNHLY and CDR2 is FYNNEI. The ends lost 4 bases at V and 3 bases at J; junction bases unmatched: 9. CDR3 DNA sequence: TGTGCCAGCAGTGGCCGTCAGGGACTACACTACAATGAGCAGTTCTTC. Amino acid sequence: CASSGRQGLHYNEQFF. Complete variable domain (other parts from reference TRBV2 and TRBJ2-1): EPEVTQTPSHQVTQMGQEVILRCVPISNHLYFYWYRQILGQKVEFLVSFYNNEISEKSEIFDDQFSVERPDGSNFTLKIRSTKLEDSAMYFCASSGRQGLHYNEQFFGPGTRLTVL.

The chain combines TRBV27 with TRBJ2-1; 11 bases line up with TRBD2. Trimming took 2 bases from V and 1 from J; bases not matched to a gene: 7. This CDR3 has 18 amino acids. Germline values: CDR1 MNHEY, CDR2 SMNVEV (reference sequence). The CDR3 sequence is CASSLLTTSGRSYNEQFF. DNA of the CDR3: TGTGCCAGCAGTTTACTTACTACTAGCGGGAGATCCTACAATGAGCAGTTCTTC.

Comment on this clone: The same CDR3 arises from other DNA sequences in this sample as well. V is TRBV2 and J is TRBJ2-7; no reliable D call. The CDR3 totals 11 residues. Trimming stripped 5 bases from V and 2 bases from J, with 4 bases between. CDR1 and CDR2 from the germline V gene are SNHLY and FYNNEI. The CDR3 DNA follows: TGTGCCAGCAGTTTAACCTACGAGCAGTACTTC. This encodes CASSLTYEQYF.

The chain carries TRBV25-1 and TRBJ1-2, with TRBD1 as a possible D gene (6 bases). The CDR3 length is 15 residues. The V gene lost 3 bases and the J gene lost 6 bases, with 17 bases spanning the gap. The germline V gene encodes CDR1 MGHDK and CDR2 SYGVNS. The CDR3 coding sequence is TGTGCCAGCAGTGAGGGGGGGCGGGGACCGAATGGCTACACCTTC. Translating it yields CASSEGGRGPNGYTF.

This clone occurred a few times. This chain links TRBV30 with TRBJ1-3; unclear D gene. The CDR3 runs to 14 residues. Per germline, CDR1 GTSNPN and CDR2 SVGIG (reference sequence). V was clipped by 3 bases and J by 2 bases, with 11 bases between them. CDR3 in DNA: TGTGCCTGGAGCCCAGGACTTACTGGAAACACCATATATTTT. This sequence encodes CAWSPGLTGNTIYF.

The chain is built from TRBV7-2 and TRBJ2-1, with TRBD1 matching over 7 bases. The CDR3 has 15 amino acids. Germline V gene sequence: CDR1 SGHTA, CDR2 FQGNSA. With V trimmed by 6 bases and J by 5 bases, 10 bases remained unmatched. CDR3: CASRLTRDSDNEQFF. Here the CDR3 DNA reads TGTGCCAGCAGGCTAACACGGGACAGCGACAATGAGCAGTTCTTC.

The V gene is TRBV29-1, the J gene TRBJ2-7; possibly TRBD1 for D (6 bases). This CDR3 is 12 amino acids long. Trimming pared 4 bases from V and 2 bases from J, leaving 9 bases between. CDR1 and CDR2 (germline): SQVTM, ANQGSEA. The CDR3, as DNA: TGCAGCGTTGGACAGGCCCCCTACGAGCAGTACTTC. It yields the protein CSVGQAPYEQYF.

The chain's CDR3 is CASSQGLAGVSTDTQYF. DNA for the CDR3: TGTGCCAGCAGTCAGGGACTAGCGGGAGTTTCCACAGATACGCAGTATTTT. The chain uses TRBV5-4 and TRBJ2-3, with TRBD2 matching over 14 bases. The V gene end was trimmed by 5 bases and the J gene end by 2 bases; junction bases not matched to a gene: 7. From germline, CDR1 is SGHNT and CDR2 YYREEE (reference sequence). The CDR3 sequence is 17 residues long.

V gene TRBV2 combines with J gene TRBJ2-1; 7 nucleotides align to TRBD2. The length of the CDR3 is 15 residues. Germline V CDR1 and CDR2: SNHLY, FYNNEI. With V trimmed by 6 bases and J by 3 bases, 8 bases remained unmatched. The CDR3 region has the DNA TGTGCCAGCAGCGAAAGCGGGGTTGACTACAATGAGCAGTTCTTC. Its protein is CASSESGVDYNEQFF.

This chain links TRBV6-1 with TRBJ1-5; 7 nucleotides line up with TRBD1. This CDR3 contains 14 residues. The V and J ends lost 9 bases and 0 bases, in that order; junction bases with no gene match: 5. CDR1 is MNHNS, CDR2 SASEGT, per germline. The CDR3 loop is CARGTDYSNQPQHF. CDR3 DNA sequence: TGTGCCAGAGGGACAGATTATAGCAATCAGCCCCAGCATTTT.